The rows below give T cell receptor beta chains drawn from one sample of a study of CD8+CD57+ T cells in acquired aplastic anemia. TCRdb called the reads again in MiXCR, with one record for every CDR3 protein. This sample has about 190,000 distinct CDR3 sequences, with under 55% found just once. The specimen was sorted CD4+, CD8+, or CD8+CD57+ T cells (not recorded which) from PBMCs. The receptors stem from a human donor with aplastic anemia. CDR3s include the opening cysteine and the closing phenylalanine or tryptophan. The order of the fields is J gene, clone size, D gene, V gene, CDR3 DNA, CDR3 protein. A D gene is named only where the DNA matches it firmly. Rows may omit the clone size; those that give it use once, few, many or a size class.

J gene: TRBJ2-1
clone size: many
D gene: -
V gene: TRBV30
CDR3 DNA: TGTGCCTGGAGGTGGGGCGGGAAGCCCTACAATGAGCAGTTCTTC
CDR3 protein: CAWRWGGKPYNEQFF

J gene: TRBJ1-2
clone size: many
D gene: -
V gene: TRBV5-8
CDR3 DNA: TGTGCCAGCAGCTTGGTCGGCAGGGACTATGGCTACACCTTC
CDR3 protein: CASSLVGRDYGYTF

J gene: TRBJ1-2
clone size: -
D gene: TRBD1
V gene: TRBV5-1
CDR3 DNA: TGCGCCAGCTCCCCGGGACAGGGGTTAGGCTACACCTTC
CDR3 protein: CASSPGQGLGYTF

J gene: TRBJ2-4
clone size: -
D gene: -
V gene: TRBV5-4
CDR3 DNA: TGTGCCAGCAGCTTGCTCCTACTAGCCAAAAACATTCAGTACTTC
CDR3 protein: CASSLLLLAKNIQYF

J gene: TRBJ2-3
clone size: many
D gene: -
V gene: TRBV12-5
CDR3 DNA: TGTGCTAGTGGTATCACAGATACGCAGTATTTT
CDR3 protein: CASGITDTQYF

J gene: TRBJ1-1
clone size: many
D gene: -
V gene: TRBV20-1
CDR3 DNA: TGCAGTCCTAAGGGTAGGGGATTAGCTTTCTTT
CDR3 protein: CSPKGRGLAFF

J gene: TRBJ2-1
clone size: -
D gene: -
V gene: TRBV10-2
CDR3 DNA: TGCGCCAGCAGTGAGGGTGGGGGCCCTTACCAGCAGTTCTTC
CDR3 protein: CASSEGGGPYQQFF

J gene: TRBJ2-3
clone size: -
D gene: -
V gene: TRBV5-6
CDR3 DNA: TGTGCCAGCAGCATGGTACGGGCGGCCCTAGGCACAGATACGCAGTATTTT
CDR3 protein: CASSMVRAALGTDTQYF

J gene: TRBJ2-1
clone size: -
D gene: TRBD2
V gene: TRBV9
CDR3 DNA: TGTGCCAGCAGCGTAGGGACTAGAGGATACAATGAGCAGTTCTTC
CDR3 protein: CASSVGTRGYNEQFF

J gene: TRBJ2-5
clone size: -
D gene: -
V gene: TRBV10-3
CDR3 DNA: TGTGCCATCGGATACAGGGAGGGCTTGGAGACCCAGTACTTC
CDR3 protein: CAIGYREGLETQYF

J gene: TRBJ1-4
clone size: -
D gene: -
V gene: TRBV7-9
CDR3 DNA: TGTGCCAGCAGCCGAGCCGCAAACAGGGAAAAACTGTTTTTT
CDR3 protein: CASSRAANREKLFF

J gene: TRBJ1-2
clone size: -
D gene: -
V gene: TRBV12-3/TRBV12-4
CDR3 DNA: TGTGCCAGCAGTAGGGATGTCTATGGCTACACCTTC
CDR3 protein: CASSRDVYGYTF

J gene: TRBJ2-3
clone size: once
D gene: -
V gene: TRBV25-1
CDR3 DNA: TGTGCCAGCAGTGAATTACGGAACGCAGATACGCAGTATTTT
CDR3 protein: CASSELRNADTQYF

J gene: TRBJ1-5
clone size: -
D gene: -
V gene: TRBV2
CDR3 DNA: TGTGCCAGCAGTGGACCGAATAGCAATCAGCCCCAGCATTTT
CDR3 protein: CASSGPNSNQPQHF

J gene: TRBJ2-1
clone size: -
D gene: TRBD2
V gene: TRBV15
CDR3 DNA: TGTGCCACCAGCAGCATCGGACTAGCGTTGGATGAGCAGTTCTTC
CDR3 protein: CATSSIGLALDEQFF

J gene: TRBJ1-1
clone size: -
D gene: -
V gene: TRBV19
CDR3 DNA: TGTGCCAGTGGCTTAGGAGAGACTGAAGCTTTCTTT
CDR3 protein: CASGLGETEAFF

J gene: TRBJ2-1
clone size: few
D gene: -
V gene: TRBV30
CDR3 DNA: TGTGCCTGGAGTGTAGGCGGGGCTGACAATGAGCAGTTCTTC
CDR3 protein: CAWSVGGADNEQFF

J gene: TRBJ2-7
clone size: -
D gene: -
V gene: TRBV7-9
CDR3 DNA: TGTGCCAGCAGCTTAGCGGGAGTCTCCTACGAGCAGTACTTC
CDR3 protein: CASSLAGVSYEQYF

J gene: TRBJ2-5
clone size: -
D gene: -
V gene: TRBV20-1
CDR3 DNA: TGCAGTGCTAAGGGGGTCGGCAGGGGCGGTCGAGAGACCCAGTACTTC
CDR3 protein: CSAKGVGRGGRETQYF

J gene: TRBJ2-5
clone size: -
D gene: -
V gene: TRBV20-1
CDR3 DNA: TGCAGTGCTAGAGATGGAGGGGGCGTCGACGAGACCCAGTACTTC
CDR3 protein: CSARDGGGVDETQYF

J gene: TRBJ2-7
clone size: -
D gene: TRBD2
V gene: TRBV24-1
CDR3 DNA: TGTGCCACCAGCCGGACTAGCGGGAAGGTCGGGCGGGAGCAGTACTTC
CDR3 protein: CATSRTSGKVGREQYF

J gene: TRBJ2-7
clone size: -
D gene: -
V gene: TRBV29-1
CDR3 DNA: TGCAGCGTTGCTCCGGCGTCTCGCTACGAGCAGTACTTC
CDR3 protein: CSVAPASRYEQYF

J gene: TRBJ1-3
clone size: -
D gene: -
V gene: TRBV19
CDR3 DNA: TGTGCCAGTAGTGTACAGGGTCCTGGAAACACCATATATTTT
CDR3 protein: CASSVQGPGNTIYF

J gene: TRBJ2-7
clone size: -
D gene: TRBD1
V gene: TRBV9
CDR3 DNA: TGTGCCAGCAGCGTAGTATCGACAGGGGACGAGCAGTACTTC
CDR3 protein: CASSVVSTGDEQYF

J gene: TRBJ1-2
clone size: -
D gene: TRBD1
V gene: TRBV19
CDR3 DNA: TGTGCCAGTAGTATCCCGACAGGGGGGGGCTATGGCTACACCTTC
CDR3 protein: CASSIPTGGGYGYTF

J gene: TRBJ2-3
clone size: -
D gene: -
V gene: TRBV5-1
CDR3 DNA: TGCGCCAGCAGCCTGGGCCCTTCTTATCCCCTCACAGATACGCATTATTTT
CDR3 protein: CASSLGPSYPLTDTHYF

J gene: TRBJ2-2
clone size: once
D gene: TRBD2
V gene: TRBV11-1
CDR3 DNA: TGTGCCAGCAGCCCGCGGAGGGGACTAGCGGGAGTGGACACCGGGGAGCTGTTTTTT
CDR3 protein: CASSPRRGLAGVDTGELFF

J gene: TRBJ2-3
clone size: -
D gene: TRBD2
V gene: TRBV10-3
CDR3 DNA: TGTGCCACCACCGGGACTAGCGGGAAAGATACGCAGTATTTT
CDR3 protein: CATTGTSGKDTQYF

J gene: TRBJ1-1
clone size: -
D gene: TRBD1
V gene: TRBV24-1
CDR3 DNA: TGTGCCTTAGCTCCAGGGACAGGGGAAACTGAAGCTTTCTTT
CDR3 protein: CALAPGTGETEAFF

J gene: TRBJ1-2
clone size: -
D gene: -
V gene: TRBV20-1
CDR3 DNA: TGCAGTGCGACTGACGGTGATGGCTATACCTTC
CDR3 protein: CSATDGDGYTF

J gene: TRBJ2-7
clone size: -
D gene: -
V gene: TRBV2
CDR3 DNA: TGTGCCAGCAGTGAAGTGCCTGCGAACCCCCCCTACGAGCAGTACTTC
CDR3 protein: CASSEVPANPPYEQYF

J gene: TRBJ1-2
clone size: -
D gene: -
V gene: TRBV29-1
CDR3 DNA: TGCAGCGTTGACGGACAGACCTTCGATGGCTACACCTTC
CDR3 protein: CSVDGQTFDGYTF

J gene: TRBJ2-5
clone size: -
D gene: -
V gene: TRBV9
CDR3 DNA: TGTGCCAGCAGCGTAGGAGGGGTTAAGGGAGAGACCCAGTACTTC
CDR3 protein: CASSVGGVKGETQYF

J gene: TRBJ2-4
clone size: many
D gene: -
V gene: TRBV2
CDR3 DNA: TGTGCCAGCAGTGCAACGGGGCAGGTTAAAAACATTCAGTACTTC
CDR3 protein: CASSATGQVKNIQYF

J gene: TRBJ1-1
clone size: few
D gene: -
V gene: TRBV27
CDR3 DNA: TGTGCCAGCAGTTTCGGGGGGGACCTCACTGAAGCTTTCTTT
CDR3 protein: CASSFGGDLTEAFF

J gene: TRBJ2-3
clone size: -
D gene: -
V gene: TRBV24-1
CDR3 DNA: TGTGCCACCAGTGGATTAGGGTTGGATACGCAGTATTTT
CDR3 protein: CATSGLGLDTQYF

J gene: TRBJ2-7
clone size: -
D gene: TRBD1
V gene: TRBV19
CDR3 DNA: TGTGCCAGTAGTACCCCGGGACAGCCCTACGAGCAGTACTTC
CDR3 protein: CASSTPGQPYEQYF

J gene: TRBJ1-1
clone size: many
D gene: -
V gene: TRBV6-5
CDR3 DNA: TGTGCCAGTCAGAGACGAAACACTGAAGCTTTCTTT
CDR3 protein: CASQRRNTEAFF

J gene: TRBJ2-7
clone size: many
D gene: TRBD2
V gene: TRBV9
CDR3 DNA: TGTGCCAGCAGCGTAGGACCGCAGGGAGGGCAAACCTACGAGCAGTACTTC
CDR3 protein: CASSVGPQGGQTYEQYF

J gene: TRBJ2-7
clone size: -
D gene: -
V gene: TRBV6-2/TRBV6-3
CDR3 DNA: TGTGCCAGCAGCCAGAGTCGCTACGAGCAGTACTTC
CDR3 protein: CASSQSRYEQYF

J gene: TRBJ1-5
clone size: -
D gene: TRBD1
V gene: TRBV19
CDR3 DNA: TGTACCAGTGGGCACAGGGGTAGCAATCAGCCCCAGCATTTT
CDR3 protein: CTSGHRGSNQPQHF

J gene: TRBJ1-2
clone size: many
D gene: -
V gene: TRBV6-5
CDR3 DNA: TGTGCCAGCAGTTATGGAGGGGATCCTAACTATGGCTACACCTTC
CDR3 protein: CASSYGGDPNYGYTF

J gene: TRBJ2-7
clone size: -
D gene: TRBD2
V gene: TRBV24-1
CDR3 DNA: TGTGCCACCAGTGACCGGGGGGACCACGAGCAGTACTTC
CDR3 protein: CATSDRGDHEQYF

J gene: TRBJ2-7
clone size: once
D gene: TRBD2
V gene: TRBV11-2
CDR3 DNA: TGTGCCAGCAGTTATACTAGCGGGAGGACCTACGAGCAGTACTTC
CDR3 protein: CASSYTSGRTYEQYF

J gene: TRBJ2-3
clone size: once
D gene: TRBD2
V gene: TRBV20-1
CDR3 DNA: TGCAGTGCTAGAGATCGGCGACTAGCGGGAGCCGATACGCAGTATTTT
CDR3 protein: CSARDRRLAGADTQYF

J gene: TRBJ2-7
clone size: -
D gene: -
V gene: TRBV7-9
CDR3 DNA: TGTGCCAGCAGCCCTCTCACCTACGAGCAGTACTTC
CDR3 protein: CASSPLTYEQYF

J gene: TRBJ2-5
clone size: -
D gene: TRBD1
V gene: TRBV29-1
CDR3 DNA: TGCAGCGTCCTGAGATTGACAGGGGTCGAGACCCAGTACTTC
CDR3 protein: CSVLRLTGVETQYF

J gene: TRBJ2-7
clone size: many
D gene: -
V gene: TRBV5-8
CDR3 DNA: TGTGCCAGCAGCGAGCCCCCCAGGCGTGAGCAGTACTTC
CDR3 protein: CASSEPPRREQYF

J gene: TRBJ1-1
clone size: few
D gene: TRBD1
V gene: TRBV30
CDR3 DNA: TGTGCCTGGAGTGCACAGGGGTACACTGAAGCTTTCTTT
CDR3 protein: CAWSAQGYTEAFF

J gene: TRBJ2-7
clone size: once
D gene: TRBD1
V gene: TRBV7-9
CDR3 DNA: TGTGCCAGCAGCTTAGGGGTCACAGGGGGCGACGAGCAGTACTTC
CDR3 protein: CASSLGVTGGDEQYF

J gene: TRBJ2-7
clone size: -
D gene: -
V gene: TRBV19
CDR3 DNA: TGTGCCAGTAAAGTAGACCGGACGGGATCCGAGCAGCACTTC
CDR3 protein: CASKVDRTGSEQHF

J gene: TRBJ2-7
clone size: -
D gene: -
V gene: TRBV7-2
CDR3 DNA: TGTGCCAGCAGCCGAAAAACTGGGTACGAGCAGTACTTC
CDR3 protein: CASSRKTGYEQYF